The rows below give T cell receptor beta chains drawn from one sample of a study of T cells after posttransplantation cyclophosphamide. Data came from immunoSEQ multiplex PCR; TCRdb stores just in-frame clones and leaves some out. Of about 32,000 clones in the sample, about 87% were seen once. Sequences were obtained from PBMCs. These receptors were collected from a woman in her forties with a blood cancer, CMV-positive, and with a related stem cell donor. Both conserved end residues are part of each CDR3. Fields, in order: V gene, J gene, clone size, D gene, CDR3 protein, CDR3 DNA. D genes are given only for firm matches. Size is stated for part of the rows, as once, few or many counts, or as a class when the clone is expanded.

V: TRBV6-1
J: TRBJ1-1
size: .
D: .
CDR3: CASSFGNTEAFF
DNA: TGTGCCAGCAGTTTCGGGAACACTGAAGCTTTCTTT

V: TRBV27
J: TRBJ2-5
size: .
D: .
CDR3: CASSTTTGFQETQYF
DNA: TGTGCCAGCAGTACAACGACAGGCTTCCAAGAGACCCAGTACTTC

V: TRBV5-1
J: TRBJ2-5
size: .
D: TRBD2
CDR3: CASSPGRLAGMETQYF
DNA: TGCGCCAGCAGCCCCGGGCGACTAGCGGGGATGGAGACCCAGTACTTC

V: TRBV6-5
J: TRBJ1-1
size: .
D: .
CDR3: CASSFRQVAEAFF
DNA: TGTGCCAGCAGTTTCCGACAGGTGGCTGAAGCTTTCTTT

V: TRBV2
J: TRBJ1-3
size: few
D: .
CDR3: CASSDVVRGNTIYF
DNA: TGTGCCAGCAGTGACGTCGTTCGTGGAAACACCATATATTTT

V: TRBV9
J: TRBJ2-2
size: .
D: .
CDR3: CASTVDRTGGELFF
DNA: TGTGCCAGCACCGTTGACAGGACCGGCGGGGAGCTGTTTTTT

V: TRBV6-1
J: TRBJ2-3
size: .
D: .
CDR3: CASSELRSTDTQYF
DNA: TGTGCCAGCAGTGAACTACGGAGCACAGATACGCAGTATTTT

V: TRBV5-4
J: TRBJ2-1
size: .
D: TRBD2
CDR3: CASSAGGGDNEQFF
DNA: TGTGCCAGCAGCGCCGGGGGGGGCGACAATGAGCAGTTCTTC

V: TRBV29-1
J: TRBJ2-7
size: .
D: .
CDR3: CSVSWGRGGSYEQYF
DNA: TGCAGCGTTTCCTGGGGAAGGGGTGGGTCCTACGAGCAGTACTTC

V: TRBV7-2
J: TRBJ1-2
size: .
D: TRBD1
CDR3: CASSGQGLYGYTF
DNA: TGTGCCAGCAGCGGACAGGGGCTCTATGGCTACACCTTC

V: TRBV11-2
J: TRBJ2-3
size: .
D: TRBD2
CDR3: CASSLTAGGTDTQYF
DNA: TGTGCCAGCAGCCTCACGGCGGGGGGCACAGATACGCAGTATTTT

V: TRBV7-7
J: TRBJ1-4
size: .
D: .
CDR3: CASSRNSGHVEKLFF
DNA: TGTGCTAGCAGCCGGAACTCAGGACATGTTGAAAAACTGTTTTTT

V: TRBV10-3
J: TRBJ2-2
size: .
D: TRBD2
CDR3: CAISPRAGGPTGELFF
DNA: TGTGCCATCAGCCCTAGGGCGGGGGGGCCCACCGGGGAGCTGTTTTTT

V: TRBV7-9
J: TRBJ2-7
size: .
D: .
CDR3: CASSPRGPYEQYF
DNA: TGTGCCAGCAGTCCCAGGGGACCCTACGAGCAGTACTTC

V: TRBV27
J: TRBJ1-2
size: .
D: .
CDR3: CASSSEGPYGYTF
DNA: TGTGCCAGCAGTTCCGAGGGCCCCTATGGCTACACCTTC

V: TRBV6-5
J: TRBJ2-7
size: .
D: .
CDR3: CASRLFRSDSYEQYF
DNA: TGTGCCAGCAGGCTTTTCAGGTCCGACTCCTACGAGCAGTACTTC

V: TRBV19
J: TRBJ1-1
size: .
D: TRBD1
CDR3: CASSRTGELEAFF
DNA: TGTGCCAGTTCCCGGACAGGAGAACTTGAAGCTTTCTTT

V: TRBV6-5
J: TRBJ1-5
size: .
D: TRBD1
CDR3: CASSTGQGGQPQHF
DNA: TGTGCCAGCAGTACGGGACAGGGTGGTCAGCCCCAGCATTTT

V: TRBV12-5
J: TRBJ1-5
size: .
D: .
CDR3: CASSGGAGQPQHF
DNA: TGTGCTAGTAGCGGGGGGGCCGGGCAGCCCCAGCATTTT

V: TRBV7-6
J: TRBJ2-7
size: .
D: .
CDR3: CASSLRRGSAYEQYF
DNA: TGTGCCAGCAGCTTAAGGCGGGGTAGTGCGTACGAGCAGTACTTC

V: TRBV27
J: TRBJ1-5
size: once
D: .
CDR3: CASSLSYLGGQPQHF
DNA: TGTGCCAGCAGTTTATCGTACCTGGGGGGTCAGCCCCAGCATTTT

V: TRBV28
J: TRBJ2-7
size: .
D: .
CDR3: CASSRDIGTYEQYF
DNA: TGTGCCAGCAGTCGGGACATAGGTACCTACGAGCAGTACTTC

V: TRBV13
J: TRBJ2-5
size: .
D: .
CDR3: CASSMRETQYF
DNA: TGTGCCAGCAGCATGAGGGAGACCCAGTACTTC

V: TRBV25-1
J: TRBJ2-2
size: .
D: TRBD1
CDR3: CASSFGQGRTGELFF
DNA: TGTGCCAGCAGCTTCGGACAGGGGCGAACCGGGGAGCTGTTTTTT